The rows below give T cell receptor beta chains drawn from one sample of a study of cytomegalovirus exposure and HLA in healthy donors. The repertoire was sequenced with immunoSEQ multiplex PCR; TCRdb's copy has only in-frame clones and lacks some. This table holds 150,000 to 200,000 clones, about 70% found once. Material: PBMCs. The receptors originated from a male donor in good health and CMV-seronegative. Both conserved end residues are trimmed from each CDR3. Rows may omit the clone size; those that give it use once, few, many or a size class.

size	V	CDR3
few	TRBV29-1	SVGLAGGATDTQY
NA	TRBV5-6	ASSGRTRVGEKLF
NA	TRBV10-1	ATLGEGIYEQY
NA	TRBV29-1	SVKQGANTGELF
NA	TRBV5-1	ASSLGDRVTGELF
NA	TRBV2	ASSFLIGGGYEQY
NA	TRBV2	ASTGQGRFATNEKLF
NA	TRBV5-1	ASSLVAAQETQY
NA	TRBV10-2	ASSGDSWKQY
NA	TRBV19	ASSIVGGPRPF
few	TRBV2	ATSGRYDYEQY
NA	TRBV5-1	ASSFGENYGYT
NA	TRBV30	AWRGPVNKLL
NA	TRBV27	ASSLLGQGEKLF
NA	TRBV28	ASSPKIYNEKLF
NA	TRBV15	ATSRGTGGKGNQPQH
NA	TRBV9	ASSGRSGAPEAF
NA	TRBV30	AWSARTSGSYNEQF
NA	TRBV7-9	ASGRQGDTGELF
NA	TRBV28	ASSPTSGRALSYEQY
NA	TRBV7-9	ASRRTGTYEQY
NA	TRBV5-1	ASSLAPGNSPLH
NA	TRBV6-1	ASMEPRQETQY
NA	TRBV28	ASSFPSGRINEQF
NA	TRBV9	ASSGDRGNGYT
once	TRBV4-1	ASSQDGGQGIRNTEAF
NA	TRBV19	ATSDRELYGYT
NA	TRBV25-1	ASSDLGGGGYGYT
NA	TRBV19	ASSTRVNTEAF
NA	TRBV18	ASSQGAGPSEAF
NA	TRBV6-5	ASSYDASGGGEQY
NA	TRBV7-8	ASSISLNTEAF
NA	TRBV18	ASSPGQGAGVYGYT
once	TRBV5-6	ASSFGGGGYYEQY
NA	TRBV30	AWSVESSDTQY
NA	TRBV29-1	SVDLGGTEAF
NA	TRBV7-9	ASSLAGAETQY
NA	TRBV11-2	ASSLNRDRGSRQF